The sequence of this T cell receptor (beta chain) was determined in a study of shared clonotypes between healthy human individuals. Study in general: Donors consisted of two women and three men between 18 and 49.

The assay was immunoSEQ multiplex PCR, and TCRdb's table has in-frame clones only and misses some. The repertoire consists of 600,000 or so clones, with 95% occurring once and the leading ten covering over 0.1%. Naive CD8 cells, CD45RO-negative and positively selected for CCR7, excluded terminally differentiated effector memory CD45RA+ cells. The length of the CDR3 is 14 residues. The ends were cut back, 3 bases at V and 2 bases at J, with 8 bases in the middle. Germline CDR1 and CDR2: LNHDA and SQIVND (reference sequence). This clonotype originated in a woman in her twenties or thirties in good health. J is TRBJ1-3 and V is TRBV19; maybe TRBD1 (5 bases). Sequencing was done on a sample of naive CD8+ T cells sorted from blood. This CDR3 reads CASSIGGTGNTIYF. The CDR3 DNA reads TGTGCCAGTAGTATTGGGGGTACTGGAAACACCATATATTTT. Using reference TRBV19 and TRBJ1-3 for the parts outside the CDR3, the full variable domain is DGGITQSPKYLFRKEGQNVTLSCEQNLNHDAMYWYRQDPGQGLRLIYYSQIVNDFQKGDIAEGYSVSREKKESFPLTVTSAQKNPTAFYLCASSIGGTGNTIYFGEGSWLTVV.